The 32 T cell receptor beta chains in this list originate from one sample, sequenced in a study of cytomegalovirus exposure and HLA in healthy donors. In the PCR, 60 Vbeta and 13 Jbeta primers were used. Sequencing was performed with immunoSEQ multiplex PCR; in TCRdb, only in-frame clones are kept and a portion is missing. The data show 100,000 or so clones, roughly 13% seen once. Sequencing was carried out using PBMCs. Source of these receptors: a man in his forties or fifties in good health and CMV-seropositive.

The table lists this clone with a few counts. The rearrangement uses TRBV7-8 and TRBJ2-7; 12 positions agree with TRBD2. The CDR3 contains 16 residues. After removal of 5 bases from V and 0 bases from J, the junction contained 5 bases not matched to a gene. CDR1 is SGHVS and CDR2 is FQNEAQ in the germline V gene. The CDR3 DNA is TGTGCCAGCAGCCAAGGACTAGCGGGAAGCTCCTACGAGCAGTACTTC. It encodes CASSQGLAGSSYEQYF.

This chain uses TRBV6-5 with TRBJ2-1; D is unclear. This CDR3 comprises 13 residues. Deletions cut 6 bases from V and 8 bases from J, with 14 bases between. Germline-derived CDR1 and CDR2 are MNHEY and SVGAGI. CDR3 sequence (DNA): TGTGCCAGCAGCCCACGGCGGTGGCATGAGCAGTTCTTC. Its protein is CASSPRRWHEQFF.

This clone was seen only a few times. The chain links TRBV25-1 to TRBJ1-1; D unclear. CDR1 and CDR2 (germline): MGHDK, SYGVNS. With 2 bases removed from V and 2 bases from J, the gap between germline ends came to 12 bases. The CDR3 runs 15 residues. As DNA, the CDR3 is TGTGCCAGCAGTGAAATGGGGAGTTTAAACACTGAAGCTTTCTTT. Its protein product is CASSEMGSLNTEAFF.

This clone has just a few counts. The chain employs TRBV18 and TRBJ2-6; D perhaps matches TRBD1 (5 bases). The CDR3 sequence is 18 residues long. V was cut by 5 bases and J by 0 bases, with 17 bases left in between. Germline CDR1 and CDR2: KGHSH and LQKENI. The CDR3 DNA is TGTGCCAGCTCATCTGGACATCCACCCAACTCTGGGGCCAACGTCCTGACTTTC. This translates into CASSSGHPPNSGANVLTF.

The CDR3 protein is CASSQGSGGYGYTF. In DNA, the CDR3 is TGCGCCAGCAGCCAAGGCTCAGGGGGGTATGGCTACACCTTC. The chain uses TRBV4-1 and TRBJ1-2, with 7 positions matching TRBD1. V lost 1 base and J lost 5; bases outside the gene matches: 4. CDR3 size: 14 residues. Germline CDR1 reads MGHRA; CDR2 reads YSYEKL.

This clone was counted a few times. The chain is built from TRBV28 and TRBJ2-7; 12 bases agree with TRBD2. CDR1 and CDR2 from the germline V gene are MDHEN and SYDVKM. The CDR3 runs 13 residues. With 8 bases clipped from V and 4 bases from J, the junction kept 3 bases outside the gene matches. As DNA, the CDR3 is TGTGCCAGCCGGACTAGCGGGATTTACGAGCAGTACTTC. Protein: CASRTSGIYEQYF.

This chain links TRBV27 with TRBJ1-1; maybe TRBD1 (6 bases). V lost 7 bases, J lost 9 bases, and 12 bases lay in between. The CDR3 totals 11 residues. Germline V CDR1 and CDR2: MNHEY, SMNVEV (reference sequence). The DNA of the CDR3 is TGTGCCAGCAAGGCACAGGGAAAAGCTTTCTTT. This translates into CASKAQGKAFF.

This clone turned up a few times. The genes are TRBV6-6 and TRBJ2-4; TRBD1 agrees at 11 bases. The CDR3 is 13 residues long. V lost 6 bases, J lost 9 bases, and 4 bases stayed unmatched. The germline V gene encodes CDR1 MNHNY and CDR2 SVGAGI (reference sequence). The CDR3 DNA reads TGTGCCAGCAGCCAGGGACAGGGGGGCATTCAGTACTTC. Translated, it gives CASSQGQGGIQYF.

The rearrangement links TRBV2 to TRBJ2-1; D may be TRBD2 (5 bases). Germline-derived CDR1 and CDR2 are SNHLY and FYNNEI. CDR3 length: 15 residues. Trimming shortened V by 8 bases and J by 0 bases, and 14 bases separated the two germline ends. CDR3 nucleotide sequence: TGTGCCAGCGCGGGCGTAACTAGCTCCTACAATGAGCAGTTCTTC. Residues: CASAGVTSSYNEQFF. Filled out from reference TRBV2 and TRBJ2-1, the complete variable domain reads EPEVTQTPSHQVTQMGQEVILRCVPISNHLYFYWYRQILGQKVEFLVSFYNNEISEKSEIFDDQFSVERPDGSNFTLKIRSTKLEDSAMYFCASAGVTSSYNEQFFGPGTRLTVL.

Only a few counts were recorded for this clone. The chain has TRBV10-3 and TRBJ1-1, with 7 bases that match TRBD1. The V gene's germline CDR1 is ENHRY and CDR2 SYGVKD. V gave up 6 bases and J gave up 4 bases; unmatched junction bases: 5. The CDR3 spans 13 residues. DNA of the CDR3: TGTGCCATCAGCAGACAGGGCCTCACTGAAGCTTTCTTT. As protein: CAISRQGLTEAFF.

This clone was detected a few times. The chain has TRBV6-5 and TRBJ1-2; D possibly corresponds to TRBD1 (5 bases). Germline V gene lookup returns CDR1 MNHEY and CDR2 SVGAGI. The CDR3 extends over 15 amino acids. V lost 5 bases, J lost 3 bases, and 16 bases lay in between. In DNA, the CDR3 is TGTGCCAGCAGTGGCGACCACAGGAGCGACTATGGCTACACCTTC. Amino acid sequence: CASSGDHRSDYGYTF.

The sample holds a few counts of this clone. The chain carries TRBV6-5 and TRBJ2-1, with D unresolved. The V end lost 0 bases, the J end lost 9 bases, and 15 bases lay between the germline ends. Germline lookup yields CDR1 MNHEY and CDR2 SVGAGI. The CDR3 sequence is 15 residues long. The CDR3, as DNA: TGTGCCAGCAGTTACTCAGACTCGAAAGGTACTGAGCAGTTCTTC. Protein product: CASSYSDSKGTEQFF.

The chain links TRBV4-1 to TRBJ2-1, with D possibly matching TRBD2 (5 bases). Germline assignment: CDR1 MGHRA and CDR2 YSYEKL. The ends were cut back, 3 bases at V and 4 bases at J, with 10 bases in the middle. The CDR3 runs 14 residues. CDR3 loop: CASSQAWEYNEQFF. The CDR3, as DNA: TGCGCCAGCAGCCAGGCCTGGGAGTACAATGAGCAGTTCTTC.

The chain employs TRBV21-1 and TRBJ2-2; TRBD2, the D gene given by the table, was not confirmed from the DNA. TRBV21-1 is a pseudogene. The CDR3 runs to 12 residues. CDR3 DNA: TGTGCCAGCAGCATAAATGTCGGGGAGCTGTTTTTT. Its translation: CASSINVGELFF.

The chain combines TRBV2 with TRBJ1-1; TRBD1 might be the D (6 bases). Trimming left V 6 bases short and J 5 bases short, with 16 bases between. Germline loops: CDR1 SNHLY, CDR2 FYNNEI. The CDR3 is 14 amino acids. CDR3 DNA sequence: TGTGCCAGCAGCCCGGACAGAGGACGGACTGAAGCTTTCTTT. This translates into CASSPDRGRTEAFF.

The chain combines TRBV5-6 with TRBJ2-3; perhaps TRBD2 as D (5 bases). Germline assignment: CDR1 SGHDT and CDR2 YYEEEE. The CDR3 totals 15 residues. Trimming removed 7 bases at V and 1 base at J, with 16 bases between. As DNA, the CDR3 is TGTGCCAGCTTCGAAGAGGGTCTAGGCACAGATACGCAGTATTTT. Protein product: CASFEEGLGTDTQYF. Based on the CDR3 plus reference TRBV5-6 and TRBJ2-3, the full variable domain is DAGVTQSPTHLIKTRGQQVTLRCSPKSGHDTVSWYQQALGQGPQFIFQYYEEEERQRGNFPDRFSGHQFPNYSSELNVNALLLGDSALYLCASFEEGLGTDTQYFGPGTRLTVL.

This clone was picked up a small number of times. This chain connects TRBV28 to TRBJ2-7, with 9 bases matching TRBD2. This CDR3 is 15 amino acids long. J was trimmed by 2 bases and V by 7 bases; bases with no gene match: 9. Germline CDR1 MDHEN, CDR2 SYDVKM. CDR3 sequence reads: CASTFALAGTYEQYF. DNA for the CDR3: TGTGCCAGCACTTTTGCCCTAGCGGGGACCTACGAGCAGTACTTC. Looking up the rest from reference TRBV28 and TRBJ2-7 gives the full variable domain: DVKVTQSSRYLVKRTGEKVFLECVQDMDHENMFWYRQDPGLGLRLIYFSYDVKMKEKGDIPEGYSVSREKKERFSLILESASTNQTSMYLCASTFALAGTYEQYFGPGTRLTVT.

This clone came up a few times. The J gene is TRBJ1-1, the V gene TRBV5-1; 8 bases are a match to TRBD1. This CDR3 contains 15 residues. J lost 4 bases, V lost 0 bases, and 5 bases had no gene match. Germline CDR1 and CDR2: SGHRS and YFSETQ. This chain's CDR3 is CASSLATGVSTEAFF. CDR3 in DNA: TGCGCCAGCAGCTTGGCGACAGGGGTGAGCACTGAAGCTTTCTTT.

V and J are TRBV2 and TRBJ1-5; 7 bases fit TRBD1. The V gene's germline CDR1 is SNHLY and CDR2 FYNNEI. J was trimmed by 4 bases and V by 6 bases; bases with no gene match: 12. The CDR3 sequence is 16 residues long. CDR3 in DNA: TGTGCCAGCAGACTAACCCCGGGACAGCTGAATCAGCCCCAGCATTTT. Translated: CASRLTPGQLNQPQHF. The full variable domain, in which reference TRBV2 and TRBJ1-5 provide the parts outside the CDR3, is EPEVTQTPSHQVTQMGQEVILRCVPISNHLYFYWYRQILGQKVEFLVSFYNNEISEKSEIFDDQFSVERPDGSNFTLKIRSTKLEDSAMYFCASRLTPGQLNQPQHFGDGTRLSIL.

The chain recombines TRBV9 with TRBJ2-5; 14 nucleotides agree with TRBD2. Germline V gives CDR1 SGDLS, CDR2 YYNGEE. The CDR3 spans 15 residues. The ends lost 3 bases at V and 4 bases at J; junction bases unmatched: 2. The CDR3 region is CASSAGTSGRETQYF. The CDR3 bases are TGTGCCAGCAGCGCCGGGACTAGCGGGAGAGAGACCCAGTACTTC.

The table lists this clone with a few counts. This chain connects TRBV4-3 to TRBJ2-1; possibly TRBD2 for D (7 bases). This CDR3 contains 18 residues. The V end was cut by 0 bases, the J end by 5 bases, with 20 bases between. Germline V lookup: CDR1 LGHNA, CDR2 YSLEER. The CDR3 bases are TGCGCCAGCAGCCAAGACGGGTGGGGGCGGGAGTTCGACAATGAGCAGTTCTTC. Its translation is CASSQDGWGREFDNEQFF.

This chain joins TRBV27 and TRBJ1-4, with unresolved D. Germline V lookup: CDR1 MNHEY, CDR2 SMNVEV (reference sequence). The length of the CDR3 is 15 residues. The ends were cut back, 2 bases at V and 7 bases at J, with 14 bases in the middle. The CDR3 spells CASSLIGGIVEKLFF. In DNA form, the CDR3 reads TGTGCCAGCAGTTTAATAGGAGGGATAGTTGAAAAACTGTTTTTT.

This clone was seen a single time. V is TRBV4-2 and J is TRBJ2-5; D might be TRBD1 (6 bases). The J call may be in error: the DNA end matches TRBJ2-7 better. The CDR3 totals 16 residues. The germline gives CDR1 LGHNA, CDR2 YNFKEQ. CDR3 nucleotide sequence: TGTGCCAGCAGCCAAGGAAGGAGGCGGACAGCCTACGAGCAGTACTTC. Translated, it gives CASSQGRRRTAYEQYF.

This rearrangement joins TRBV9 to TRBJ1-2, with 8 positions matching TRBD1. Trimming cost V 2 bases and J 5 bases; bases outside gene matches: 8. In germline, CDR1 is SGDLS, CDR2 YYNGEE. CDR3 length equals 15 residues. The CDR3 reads CASSVGGQVGYGYTF. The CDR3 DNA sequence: TGTGCCAGCAGCGTGGGGGGACAGGTTGGGTATGGCTACACCTTC.

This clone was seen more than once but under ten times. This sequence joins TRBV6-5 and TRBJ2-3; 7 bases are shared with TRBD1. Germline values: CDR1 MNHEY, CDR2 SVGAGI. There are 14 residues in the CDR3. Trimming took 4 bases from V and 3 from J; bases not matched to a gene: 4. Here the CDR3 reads CASSFDRETDTQYF. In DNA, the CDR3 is TGTGCCAGCAGTTTTGACAGGGAGACAGATACGCAGTATTTT.

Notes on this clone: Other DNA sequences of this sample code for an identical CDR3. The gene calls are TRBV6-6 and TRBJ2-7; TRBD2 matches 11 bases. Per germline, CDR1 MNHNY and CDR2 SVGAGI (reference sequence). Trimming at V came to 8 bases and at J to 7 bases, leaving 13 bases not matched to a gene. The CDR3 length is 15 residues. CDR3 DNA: TGTGCCAGCTGCCTAGCGGGAGGACCTGACCGGGAGCAGTACTTC. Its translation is CASCLAGGPDREQYF.

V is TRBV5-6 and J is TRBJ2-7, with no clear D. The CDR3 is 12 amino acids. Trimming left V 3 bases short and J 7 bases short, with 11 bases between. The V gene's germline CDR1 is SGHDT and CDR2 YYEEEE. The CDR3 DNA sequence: TGTGCCAGCAGCTCAGTAGCCGGGGAGCAGTACTTC. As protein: CASSSVAGEQYF.

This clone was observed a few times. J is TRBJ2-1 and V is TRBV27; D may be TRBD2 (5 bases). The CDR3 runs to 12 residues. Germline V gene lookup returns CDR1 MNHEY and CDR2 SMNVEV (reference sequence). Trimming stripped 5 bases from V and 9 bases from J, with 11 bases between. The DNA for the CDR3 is TGTGCCAGCAGTCGATACGAGGGTGAGCAGTTCTTC. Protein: CASSRYEGEQFF.

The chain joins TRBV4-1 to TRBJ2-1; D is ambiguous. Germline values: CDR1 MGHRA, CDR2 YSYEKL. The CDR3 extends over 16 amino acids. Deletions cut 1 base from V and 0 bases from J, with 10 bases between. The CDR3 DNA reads TGCGCCAGCAGCCAAGGATGGTCGGTCTCCTACAATGAGCAGTTCTTC. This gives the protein CASSQGWSVSYNEQFF.

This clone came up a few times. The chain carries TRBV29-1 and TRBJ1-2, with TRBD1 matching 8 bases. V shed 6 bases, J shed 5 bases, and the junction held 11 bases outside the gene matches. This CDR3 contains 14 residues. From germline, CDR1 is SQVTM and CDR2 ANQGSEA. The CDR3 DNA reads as TGCAGCGTGCTGGGAGGGACAGGAGCATATGGCTACACCTTC. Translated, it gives CSVLGGTGAYGYTF.

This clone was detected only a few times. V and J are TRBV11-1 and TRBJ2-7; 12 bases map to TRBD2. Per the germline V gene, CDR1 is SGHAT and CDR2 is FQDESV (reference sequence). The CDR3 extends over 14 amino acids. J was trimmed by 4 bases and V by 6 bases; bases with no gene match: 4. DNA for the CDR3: TGTGCCAGCAGACTACTAGCGGGAGGATACGAGCAGTACTTC. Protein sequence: CASRLLAGGYEQYF.

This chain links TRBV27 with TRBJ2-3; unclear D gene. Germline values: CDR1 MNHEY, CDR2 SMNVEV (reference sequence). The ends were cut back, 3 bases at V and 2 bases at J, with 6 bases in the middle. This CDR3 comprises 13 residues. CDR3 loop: CASSFGLTDTQYF. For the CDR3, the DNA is TGTGCCAGCAGTTTTGGCCTCACAGATACGCAGTATTTT.